The T cell receptor (beta chain) described here comes from a study of early T cells in non-severe SARS-CoV-2 infection. Germline V CDR1 and CDR2: SGHRS, YFSETQ. The CDR3 loop spans 15 amino acids. V was cut by 1 base and J by 3 bases, with 12 bases left in between. This clonotype showed up many times. TCRdb re-derived calls from the 5' RACE reads in MiXCR, one entry per CDR3 protein. Here the sample spans roughly 50,000 distinct CDR3 sequences, approximately 9.4% being singletons. The chain employs TRBV5-1 and TRBJ2-3, with D possibly TRBD1 on 6 matching bases. Material for sequencing was whole blood. The receptor was isolated from an adult who was a healthcare worker with PCR-confirmed SARS-CoV-2 infection or an uninfected control (not recorded which). The DNA for the CDR3 is TGCGCCAGCAGCTTGCCCCAACAGGGAACAGATACGCAGTATTTT. As protein: CASSLPQQGTDTQYF.